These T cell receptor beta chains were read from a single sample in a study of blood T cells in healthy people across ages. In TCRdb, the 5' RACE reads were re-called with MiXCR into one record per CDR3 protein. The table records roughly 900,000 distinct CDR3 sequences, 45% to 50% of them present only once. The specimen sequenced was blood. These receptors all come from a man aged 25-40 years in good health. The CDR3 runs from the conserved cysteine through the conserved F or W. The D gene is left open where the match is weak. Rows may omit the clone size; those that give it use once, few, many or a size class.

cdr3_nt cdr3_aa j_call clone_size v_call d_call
TGTGCCAGCAGCTTAGCGGTCGGCTCCTACGAGCAGTACTTC CASSLAVGSYEQYF TRBJ2-7 many TRBV7-2 -
TGTGCCAGCAGTGAAGCGGGCCGACAGGGCAGCTCCTACAATGAGCAGTTCTTC CASSEAGRQGSSYNEQFF TRBJ2-1 few TRBV6-1 TRBD1
TGCGCCACCACCCCTTCAGGGGTGAACACCGGGGAGCTGTTTTTT CATTPSGVNTGELFF TRBJ2-2 - TRBV6-2/TRBV6-3 -
TGTGCCACCAGTGAACCCGGACAGGACTACAATGAGCAGTTCTTC CATSEPGQDYNEQFF TRBJ2-1 - TRBV24-1 TRBD1
TGCGCCAGCAGCCCCCGGACAGGGGGCGATCCTCAGGGCTACACCTTC CASSPRTGGDPQGYTF TRBJ1-2 few TRBV5-1 TRBD1
TGTGCCAGCAGGAAACAGGTTACGTCTAGCACAGATACGCAGTATTTT CASRKQVTSSTDTQYF TRBJ2-3 - TRBV28 -
TGCGCCAGCAGCCCTACCTTGGGCCCGAACACTGAAGCTTTCTTT CASSPTLGPNTEAFF TRBJ1-1 - TRBV4-1 -
TGTGCCAGCAGGACAAGGAACACCGGGGAGCTGTTTTTT CASRTRNTGELFF TRBJ2-2 - TRBV25-1 -
TGTGCCAGCAGGCCAACAGGCTCCGACCGCGGTACGCAGTATTTT CASRPTGSDRGTQYF TRBJ2-3 - TRBV6-2/TRBV6-3 -
TGTGCCAGCAGCCCATTTATCCCGGAGACCCAGTACTTC CASSPFIPETQYF TRBJ2-5 - TRBV7-2 -
TGTGCCAGCAGCAGAACTAGCACTGAGCAGTTCTTC CASSRTSTEQFF TRBJ2-1 - TRBV5-6 -
TGTGCCAGCACCCCCGTTATGGTTGACTATGGCTACACCTTC CASTPVMVDYGYTF TRBJ1-2 - TRBV12-3/TRBV12-4 -
TGTGCCAGCAGCTTAGGGATAGGGCAGAATGAGCAGTACTTC CASSLGIGQNEQYF TRBJ2-5 - TRBV11-2 -
TGCAGCGTTGAATATCGAGGAGGAGAGACCCAGTACTTC CSVEYRGGETQYF TRBJ2-5 - TRBV29-1 -
TGTGCCAGCAGCTTCAAAACTAGCGTACGCACAGATACGCAGTATTTT CASSFKTSVRTDTQYF TRBJ2-3 - TRBV7-9 TRBD2
TGCGCCAGCAGGGACATAAGGAATGAGCAGTTCTTC CASRDIRNEQFF TRBJ2-1 few TRBV5-1 -
TGTGCCAGCAGTTACGGTTATGGCGGCCCCACAGATACGCAGTATTTT CASSYGYGGPTDTQYF TRBJ2-3 - TRBV6-6 -
TGCGCCAGCAGCTTGGACGGACTCCCCTACGAGCAGTACTTC CASSLDGLPYEQYF TRBJ2-7 - TRBV5-1 -
TGCGCCAGCAGCCAAGAGTCAGACGTTGTCCTCGAGCAGTACTTC CASSQESDVVLEQYF TRBJ2-7 few TRBV4-1 -
TGCGCCAGCAGCCGAACGGGACTAGCGGGGAACACCGGGGAGCTGTTTTTT CASSRTGLAGNTGELFF TRBJ2-2 - TRBV4-1 TRBD2
TGTGCCAGCAGCCAACTAACTAGCGGGGATCAAGAGACCCAGTACTTC CASSQLTSGDQETQYF TRBJ2-5 few TRBV3-1 TRBD2
TGTGCCAGCTCACCTTCGGGGCCTCAGGATACGCAGTATTTT CASSPSGPQDTQYF TRBJ2-3 - TRBV18 -
TGTGCCAGCAGCCCGTCCGCAGACAGCTCTGGCTACACCTTC CASSPSADSSGYTF TRBJ1-2 - TRBV9 -
TGTGCCAGCTCACCACGGGTCGATGAGCAGTTCTTC CASSPRVDEQFF TRBJ2-1 - TRBV18 -
TGCAGTGCTCGGCAGGGGAGCACTGGGGCCAACGTCCTGACTTTC CSARQGSTGANVLTF TRBJ2-6 many TRBV20-1 -
TGTGCCAGTAGTATCGGGGGGACCATCTACGAGCAGTACTTC CASSIGGTIYEQYF TRBJ2-7 few TRBV19 TRBD2
TGTGCCAGCAGTTACTCGACCGGCGGGTTCCCCTACGAGCAGTACTTC CASSYSTGGFPYEQYF TRBJ2-7 - TRBV6-5 -
TGTGCCAGCAGGTCCCAGGGACAGGGTAAGAATGAGCAGTTCTTC CASRSQGQGKNEQFF TRBJ2-1 few TRBV6-1 TRBD1
TGTGCCTGGAGTTGGGGACAGTCGGATCCTAACTATGGCTACACCTTC CAWSWGQSDPNYGYTF TRBJ1-2 - TRBV30 TRBD1